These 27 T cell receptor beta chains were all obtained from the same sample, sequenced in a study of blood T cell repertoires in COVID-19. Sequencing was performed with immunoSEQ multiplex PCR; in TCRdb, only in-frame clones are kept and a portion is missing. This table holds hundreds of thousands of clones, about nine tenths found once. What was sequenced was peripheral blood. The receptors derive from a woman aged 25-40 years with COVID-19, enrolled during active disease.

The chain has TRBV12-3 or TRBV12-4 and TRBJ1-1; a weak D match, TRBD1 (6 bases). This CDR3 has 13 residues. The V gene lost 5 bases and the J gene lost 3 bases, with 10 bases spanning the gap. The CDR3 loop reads CASSTTGYTEAFF. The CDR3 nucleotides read TGTGCCAGCAGTACTACAGGGTACACTGAAGCTTTCTTT.

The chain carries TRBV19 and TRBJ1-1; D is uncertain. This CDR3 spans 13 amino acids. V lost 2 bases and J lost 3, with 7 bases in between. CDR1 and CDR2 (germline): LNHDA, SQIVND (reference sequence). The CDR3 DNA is TGTGCCAGTAGTATACCAGAATACACTGAAGCTTTCTTT. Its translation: CASSIPEYTEAFF.

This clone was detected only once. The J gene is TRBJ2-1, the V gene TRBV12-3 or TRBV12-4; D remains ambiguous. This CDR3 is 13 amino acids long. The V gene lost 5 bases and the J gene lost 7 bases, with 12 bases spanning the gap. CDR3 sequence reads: CASSAPVVNEQFF. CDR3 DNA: TGTGCCAGCAGTGCCCCGGTCGTAAATGAGCAGTTCTTC.

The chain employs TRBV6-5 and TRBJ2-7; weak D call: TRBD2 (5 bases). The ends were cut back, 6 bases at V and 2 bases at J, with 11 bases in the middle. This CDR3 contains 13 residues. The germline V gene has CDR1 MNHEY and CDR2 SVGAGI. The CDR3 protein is CASSRSGPYEQYF. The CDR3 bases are TGTGCCAGCAGCCGGAGCGGACCCTACGAGCAGTACTTC.

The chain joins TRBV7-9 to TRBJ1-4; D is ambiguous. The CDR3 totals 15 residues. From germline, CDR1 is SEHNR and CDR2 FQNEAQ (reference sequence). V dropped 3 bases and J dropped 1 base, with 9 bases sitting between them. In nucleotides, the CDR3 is TGTGCCAGCAGCTTCGCAGAGGGAACTAATGAAAAACTGTTTTTT. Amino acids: CASSFAEGTNEKLFF.

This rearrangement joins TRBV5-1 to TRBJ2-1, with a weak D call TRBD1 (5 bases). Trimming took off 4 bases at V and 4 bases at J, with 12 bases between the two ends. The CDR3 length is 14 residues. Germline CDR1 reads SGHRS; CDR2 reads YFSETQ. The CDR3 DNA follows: TGCGCCAGCAGCAGGAGACAGAATTACAATGAGCAGTTCTTC. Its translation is CASSRRQNYNEQFF.

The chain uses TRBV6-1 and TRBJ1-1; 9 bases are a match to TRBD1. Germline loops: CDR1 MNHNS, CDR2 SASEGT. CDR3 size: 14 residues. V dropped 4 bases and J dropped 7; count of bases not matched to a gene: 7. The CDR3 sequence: CASSAWDREGEAFF. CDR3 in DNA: TGTGCCAGCAGTGCGTGGGACAGGGAAGGTGAAGCTTTCTTT.

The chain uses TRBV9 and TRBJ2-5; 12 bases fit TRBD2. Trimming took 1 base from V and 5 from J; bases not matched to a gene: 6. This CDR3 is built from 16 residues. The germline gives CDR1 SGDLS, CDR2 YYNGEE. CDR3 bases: TGTGCCAGCAGCGTACTAGCGGGGGGGCCGGGGGAGACCCAGTACTTC. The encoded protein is CASSVLAGGPGETQYF.

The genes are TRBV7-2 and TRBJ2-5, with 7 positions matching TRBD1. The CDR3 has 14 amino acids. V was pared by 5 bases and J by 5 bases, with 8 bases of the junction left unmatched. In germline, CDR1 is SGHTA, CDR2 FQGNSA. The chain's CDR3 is CASSATGFAETQYF. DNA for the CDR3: TGTGCCAGCAGCGCGACAGGGTTCGCGGAGACCCAGTACTTC.

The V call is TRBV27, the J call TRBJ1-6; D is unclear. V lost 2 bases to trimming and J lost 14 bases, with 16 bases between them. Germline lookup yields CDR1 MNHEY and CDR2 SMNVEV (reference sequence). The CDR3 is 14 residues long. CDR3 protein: CASSLSGPYTALHF. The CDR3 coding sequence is TGTGCCAGCAGTTTAAGCGGACCCTATACGGCCCTCCACTTT.

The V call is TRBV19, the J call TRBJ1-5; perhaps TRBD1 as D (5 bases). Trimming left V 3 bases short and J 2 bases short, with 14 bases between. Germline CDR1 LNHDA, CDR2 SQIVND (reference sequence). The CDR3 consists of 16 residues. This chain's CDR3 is CASSMGSGGGNQPQHF. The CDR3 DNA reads TGTGCCAGTAGTATGGGCTCCGGGGGGGGCAATCAGCCCCAGCATTTT.

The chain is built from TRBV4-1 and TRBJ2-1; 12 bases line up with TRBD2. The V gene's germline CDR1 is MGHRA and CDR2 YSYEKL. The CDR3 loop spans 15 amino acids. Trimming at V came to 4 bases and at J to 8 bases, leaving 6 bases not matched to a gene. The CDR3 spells CASSPLAGGLDEQFF. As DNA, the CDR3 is TGCGCCAGCAGCCCTCTAGCGGGGGGGCTGGATGAGCAGTTCTTC.

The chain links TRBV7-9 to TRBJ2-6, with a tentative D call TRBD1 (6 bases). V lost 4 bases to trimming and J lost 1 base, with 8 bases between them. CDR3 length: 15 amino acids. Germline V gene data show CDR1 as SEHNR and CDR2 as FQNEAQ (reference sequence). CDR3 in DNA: TGTGCCAGCAGCTCGACAGGTTCTGGGGCCAACGTCCTGACTTTC. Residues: CASSSTGSGANVLTF. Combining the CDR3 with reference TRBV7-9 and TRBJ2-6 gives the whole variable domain DTGVSQNPRHKITKRGQNVTFRCDPISEHNRLYWYRQTLGQGPEFLTYFQNEAQLEKSRLLSDRFSAERPKGSFSTLEIQRTEQGDSAMYLCASSSTGSGANVLTFGAGSRLTVL.

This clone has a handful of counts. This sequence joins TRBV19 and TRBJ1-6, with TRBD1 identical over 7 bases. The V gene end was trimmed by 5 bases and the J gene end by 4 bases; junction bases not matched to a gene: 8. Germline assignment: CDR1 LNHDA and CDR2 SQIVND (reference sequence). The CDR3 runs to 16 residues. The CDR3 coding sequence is TGTGCCAGTAGTCCCGGGGGGGGACAGTATAATTCACCCCTCCACTTT. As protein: CASSPGGGQYNSPLHF.

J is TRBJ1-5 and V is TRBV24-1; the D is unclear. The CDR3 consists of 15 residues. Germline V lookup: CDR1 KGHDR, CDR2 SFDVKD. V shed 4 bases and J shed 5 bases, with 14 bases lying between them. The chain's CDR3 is CATSESAGSHQPQHF. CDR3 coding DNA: TGTGCCACCAGTGAGTCTGCGGGGAGCCATCAGCCCCAGCATTTT.

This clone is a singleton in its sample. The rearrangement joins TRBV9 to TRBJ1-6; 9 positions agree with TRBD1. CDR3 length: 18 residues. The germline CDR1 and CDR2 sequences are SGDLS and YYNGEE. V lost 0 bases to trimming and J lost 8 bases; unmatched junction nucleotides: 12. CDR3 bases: TGTGCCAGCAGCGTAGGCCCCCTGATGGGACAGGGTTATTCACCCCTCCACTTT. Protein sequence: CASSVGPLMGQGYSPLHF.

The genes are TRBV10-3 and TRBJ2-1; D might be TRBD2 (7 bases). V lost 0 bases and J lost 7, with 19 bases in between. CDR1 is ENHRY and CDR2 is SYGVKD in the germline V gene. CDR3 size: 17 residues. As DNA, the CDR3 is TGTGCCATCAGTGAGTCGAAGGGCGGGGGCCCCGGGAATGAGCAGTTCTTC. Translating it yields CAISESKGGGPGNEQFF.

For the CDR3, the DNA is TGCAGCGCCCTGACAGGTTTAGTGCACACTGAAGCTTTCTTT. As protein: CSALTGLVHTEAFF. The chain links TRBV29-1 to TRBJ1-1; perhaps TRBD1 as D (6 bases). Per the germline V gene, CDR1 is SQVTM and CDR2 is ANQGSEA. Trimming left V 7 bases short and J 3 bases short, with 18 bases between. This CDR3 is 14 amino acids long.

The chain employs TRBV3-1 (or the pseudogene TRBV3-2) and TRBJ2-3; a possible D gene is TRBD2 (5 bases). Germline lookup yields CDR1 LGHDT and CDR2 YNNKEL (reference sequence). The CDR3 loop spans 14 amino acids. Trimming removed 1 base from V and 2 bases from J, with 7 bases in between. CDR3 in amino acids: CASSQGLATDTQYF. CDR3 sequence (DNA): TGTGCCAGCAGCCAAGGGCTAGCCACAGATACGCAGTATTTT.

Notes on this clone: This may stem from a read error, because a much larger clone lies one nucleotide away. CDR3 residues: CASRPTVYNSLLHF. The CDR3 bases are TGTGCCAGTAGACCGACAGTATATAATTCACTCCTCCACTTT. This sequence joins TRBV19 and TRBJ1-6, with TRBD1 as a possible D gene (5 bases). CDR1 is LNHDA, CDR2 SQIVND, per germline (reference sequence). This CDR3 contains 14 residues.

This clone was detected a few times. Here the CDR3 reads CASREDLYGSYTF. CDR3 bases: TGTGCCAGCAGGGAGGACCTCTATGGGAGCTACACCTTC. The chain recombines TRBV6-5 with TRBJ1-2; D uncertain. V was trimmed by 6 bases and J by 9 bases, leaving 17 bases between them. This CDR3 spans 13 amino acids. Per the germline V gene, CDR1 is MNHEY and CDR2 is SVGAGI.

The CDR3 bases are TGTGCCAGCAGCCAATACCCCTCAGGGTTTAGCAATCAGCCCCAGCATTTT. Protein: CASSQYPSGFSNQPQHF. The chain couples TRBV4-2 to TRBJ1-5; D may be TRBD1 (5 bases). With 2 bases removed from V and 0 bases from J, the gap between germline ends came to 14 bases. The CDR3 covers 17 residues. Germline loops: CDR1 LGHNA, CDR2 YNFKEQ.

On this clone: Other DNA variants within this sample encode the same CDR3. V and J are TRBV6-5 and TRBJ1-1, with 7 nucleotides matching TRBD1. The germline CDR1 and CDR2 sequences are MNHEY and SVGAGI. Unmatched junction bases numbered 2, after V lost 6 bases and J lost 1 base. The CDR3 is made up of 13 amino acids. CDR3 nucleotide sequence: TGTGCCAGCAGCCGACAGGGGAACACTGAAGCTTTCTTT. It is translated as CASSRQGNTEAFF.

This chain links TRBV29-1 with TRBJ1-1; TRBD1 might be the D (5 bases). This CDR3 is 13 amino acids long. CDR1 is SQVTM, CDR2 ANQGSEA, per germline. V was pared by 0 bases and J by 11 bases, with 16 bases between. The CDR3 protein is CSVEDPRERRAFF. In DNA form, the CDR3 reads TGCAGCGTTGAAGATCCCAGGGAACGTCGGGCTTTCTTT.

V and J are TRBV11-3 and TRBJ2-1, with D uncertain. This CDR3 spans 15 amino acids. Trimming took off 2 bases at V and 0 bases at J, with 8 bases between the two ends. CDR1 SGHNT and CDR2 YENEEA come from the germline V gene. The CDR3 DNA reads TGTGCCAGCAGCTTATTAAGGAGCTCCTACAATGAGCAGTTCTTC. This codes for CASSLLRSSYNEQFF.

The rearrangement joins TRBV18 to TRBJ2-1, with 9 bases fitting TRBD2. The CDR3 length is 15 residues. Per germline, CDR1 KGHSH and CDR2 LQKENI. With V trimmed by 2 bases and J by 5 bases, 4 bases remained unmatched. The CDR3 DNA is TGTGCCAGCTCACCAGGGGCTAGCGGGGACAATGAGCAGTTCTTC. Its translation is CASSPGASGDNEQFF. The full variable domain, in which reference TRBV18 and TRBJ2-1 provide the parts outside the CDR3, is NAGVMQNPRHLVRRRGQEARLRCSPMKGHSHVYWYRQLPEEGLKFMVYLQKENIIDESGMPKERFSAEFPKEGPSILRIQQVVRGDSAAYFCASSPGASGDNEQFFGPGTRLTVL.

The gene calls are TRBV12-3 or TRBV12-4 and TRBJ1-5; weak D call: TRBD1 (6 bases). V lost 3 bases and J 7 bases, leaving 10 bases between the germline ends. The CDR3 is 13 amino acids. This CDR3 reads CASSLGTGQPQHF. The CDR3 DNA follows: TGTGCCAGCAGTTTGGGTACAGGGCAGCCCCAGCATTTT.